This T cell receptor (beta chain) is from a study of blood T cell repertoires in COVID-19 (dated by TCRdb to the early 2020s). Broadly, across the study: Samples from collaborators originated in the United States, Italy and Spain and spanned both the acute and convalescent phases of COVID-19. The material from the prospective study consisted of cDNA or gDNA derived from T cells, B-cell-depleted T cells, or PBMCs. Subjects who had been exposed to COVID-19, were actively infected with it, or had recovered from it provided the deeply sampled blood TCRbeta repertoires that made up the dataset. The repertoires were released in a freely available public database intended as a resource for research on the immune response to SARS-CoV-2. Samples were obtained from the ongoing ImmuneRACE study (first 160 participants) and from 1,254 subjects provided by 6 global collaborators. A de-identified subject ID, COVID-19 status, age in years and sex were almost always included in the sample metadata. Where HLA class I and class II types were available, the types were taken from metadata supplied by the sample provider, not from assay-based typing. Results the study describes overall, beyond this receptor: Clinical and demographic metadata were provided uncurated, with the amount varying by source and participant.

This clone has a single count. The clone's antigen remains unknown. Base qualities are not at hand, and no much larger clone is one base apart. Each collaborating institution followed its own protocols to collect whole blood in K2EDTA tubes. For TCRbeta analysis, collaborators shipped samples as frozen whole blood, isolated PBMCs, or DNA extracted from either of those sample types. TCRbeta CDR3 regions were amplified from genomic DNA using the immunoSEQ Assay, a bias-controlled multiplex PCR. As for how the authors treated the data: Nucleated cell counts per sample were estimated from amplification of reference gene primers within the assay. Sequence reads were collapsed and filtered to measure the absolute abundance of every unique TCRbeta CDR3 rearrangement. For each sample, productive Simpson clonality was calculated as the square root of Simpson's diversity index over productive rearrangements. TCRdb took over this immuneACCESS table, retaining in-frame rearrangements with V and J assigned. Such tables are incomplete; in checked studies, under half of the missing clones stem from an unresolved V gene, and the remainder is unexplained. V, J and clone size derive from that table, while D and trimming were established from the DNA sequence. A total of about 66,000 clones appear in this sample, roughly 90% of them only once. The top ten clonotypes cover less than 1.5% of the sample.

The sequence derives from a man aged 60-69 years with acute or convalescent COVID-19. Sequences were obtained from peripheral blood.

The CDR3 region: CSVGGRLYGYTF. The DNA sequence is TGCAGCGTTGGGGGGCGGCTCTATGGCTACACCTTC. Rearrangement joined TRBV29-1 to TRBJ1-2; tentative D gene TRBD1, with 6 bases matching. Via the germline V gene, CDR1 is SQVTM and CDR2 ANQGSEA. V is reduced by 4 bases and J by 4 bases, leaving a spacing of 10 bases between them. Taken from cysteine to phenylalanine, the CDR3 has 12 residues. Just CDR3 DNA is preserved here, 36 bases in frame from base 1. Here the CDR3 is joined to the reference TRBV29-1 and TRBJ1-2 genes, and the full variable domain is: SAVISQKPSRDICQRGTSLTIQCQVDSQVTMMFWYRQQPGQSLTLIATANQGSEATYESGFVIDKFPISRPNLTFSTLTVSNMSPEDSSIYLCSVGGRLYGYTFGSGTRLTVV.